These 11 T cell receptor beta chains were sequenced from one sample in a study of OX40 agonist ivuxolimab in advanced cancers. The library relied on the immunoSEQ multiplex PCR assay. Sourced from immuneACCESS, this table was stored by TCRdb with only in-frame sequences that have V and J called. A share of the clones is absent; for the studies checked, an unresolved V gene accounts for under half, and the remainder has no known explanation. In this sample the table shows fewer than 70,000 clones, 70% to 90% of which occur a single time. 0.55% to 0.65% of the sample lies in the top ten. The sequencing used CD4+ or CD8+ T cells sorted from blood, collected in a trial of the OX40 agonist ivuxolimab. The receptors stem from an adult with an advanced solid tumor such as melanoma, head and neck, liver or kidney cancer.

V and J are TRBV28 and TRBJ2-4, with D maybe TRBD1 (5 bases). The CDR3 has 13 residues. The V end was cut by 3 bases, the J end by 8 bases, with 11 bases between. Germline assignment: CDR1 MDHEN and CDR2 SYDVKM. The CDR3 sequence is CASSFQGLDIQYF. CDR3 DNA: TGTGCCAGCAGTTTCCAGGGCTTGGACATTCAGTACTTC.

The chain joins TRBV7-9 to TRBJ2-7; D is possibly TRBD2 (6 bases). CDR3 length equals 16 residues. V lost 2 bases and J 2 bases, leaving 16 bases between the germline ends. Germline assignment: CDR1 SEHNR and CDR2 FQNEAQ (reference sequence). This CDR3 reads CASSLSSGSGPYEQYF. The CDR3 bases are TGTGCCAGCAGCTTATCGTCTGGTAGCGGTCCCTACGAGCAGTACTTC.

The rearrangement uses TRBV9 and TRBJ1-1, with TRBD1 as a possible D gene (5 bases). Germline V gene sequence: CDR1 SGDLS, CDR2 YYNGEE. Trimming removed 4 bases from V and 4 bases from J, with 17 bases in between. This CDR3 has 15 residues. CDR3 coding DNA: TGTGCCAGCAGCCCAGCCCAGGGATTGACCACTGAAGCTTTCTTT. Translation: CASSPAQGLTTEAFF.

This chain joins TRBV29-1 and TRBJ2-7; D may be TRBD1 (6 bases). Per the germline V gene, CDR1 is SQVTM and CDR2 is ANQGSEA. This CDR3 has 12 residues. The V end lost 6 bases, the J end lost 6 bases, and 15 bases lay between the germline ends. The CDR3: CSVRWGQGEQYF. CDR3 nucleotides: TGCAGCGTCCGATGGGGACAAGGCGAGCAGTACTTC.

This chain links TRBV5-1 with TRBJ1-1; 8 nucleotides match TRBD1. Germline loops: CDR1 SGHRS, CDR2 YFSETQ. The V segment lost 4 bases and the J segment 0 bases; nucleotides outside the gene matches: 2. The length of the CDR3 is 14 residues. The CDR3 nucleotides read TGCGCCAGCAGCGTGACAGGGGTGAACACTGAAGCTTTCTTT. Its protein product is CASSVTGVNTEAFF.

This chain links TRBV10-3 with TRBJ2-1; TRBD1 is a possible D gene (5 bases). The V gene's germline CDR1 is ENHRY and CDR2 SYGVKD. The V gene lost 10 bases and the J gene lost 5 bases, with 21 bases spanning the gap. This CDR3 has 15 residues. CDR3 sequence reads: CATLGAGSENNEQFF. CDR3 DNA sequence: TGTGCCACCCTAGGGGCCGGTTCAGAGAACAATGAGCAGTTCTTC.

In DNA, the CDR3 is TGTGCCAGCATGAGGGGTACTAACACCGGGGAGCTGTTTTTT. Translating gives CASMRGTNTGELFF. The V call is TRBV2, the J call TRBJ2-2; D possibly matches TRBD1 or TRBD2 (5 bases each). Germline values: CDR1 SNHLY, CDR2 FYNNEI. The length of the CDR3 is 14 residues. V lost 7 bases to trimming and J lost 2 bases, with 11 bases between them.

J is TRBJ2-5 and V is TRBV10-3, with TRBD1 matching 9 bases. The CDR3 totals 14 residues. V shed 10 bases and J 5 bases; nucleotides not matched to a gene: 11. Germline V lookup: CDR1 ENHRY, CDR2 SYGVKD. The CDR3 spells CATSPTGGAETQYF. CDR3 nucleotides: TGTGCCACCAGCCCGACAGGGGGGGCTGAGACCCAGTACTTC.

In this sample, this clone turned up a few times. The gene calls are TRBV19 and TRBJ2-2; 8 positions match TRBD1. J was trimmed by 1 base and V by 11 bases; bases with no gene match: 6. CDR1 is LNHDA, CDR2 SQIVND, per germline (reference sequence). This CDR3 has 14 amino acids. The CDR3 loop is CACRGQGNTGELFF. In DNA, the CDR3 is TGTGCCTGTCGAGGACAGGGGAACACCGGGGAGCTGTTTTTT.

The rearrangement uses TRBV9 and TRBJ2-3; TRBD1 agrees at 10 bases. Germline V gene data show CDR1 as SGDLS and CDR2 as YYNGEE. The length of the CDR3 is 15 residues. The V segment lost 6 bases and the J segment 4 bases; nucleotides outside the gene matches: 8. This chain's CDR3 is CASTPGQGLADTQYF. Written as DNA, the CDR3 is TGTGCCAGCACACCGGGACAGGGGTTGGCAGATACGCAGTATTTT.

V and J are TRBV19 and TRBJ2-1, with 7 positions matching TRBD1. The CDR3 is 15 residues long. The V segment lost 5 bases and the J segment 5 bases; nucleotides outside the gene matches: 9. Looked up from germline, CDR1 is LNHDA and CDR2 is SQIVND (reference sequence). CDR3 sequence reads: CASSGRTGINNEQFF. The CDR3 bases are TGTGCCAGTAGTGGAAGGACAGGTATTAACAATGAGCAGTTCTTC.